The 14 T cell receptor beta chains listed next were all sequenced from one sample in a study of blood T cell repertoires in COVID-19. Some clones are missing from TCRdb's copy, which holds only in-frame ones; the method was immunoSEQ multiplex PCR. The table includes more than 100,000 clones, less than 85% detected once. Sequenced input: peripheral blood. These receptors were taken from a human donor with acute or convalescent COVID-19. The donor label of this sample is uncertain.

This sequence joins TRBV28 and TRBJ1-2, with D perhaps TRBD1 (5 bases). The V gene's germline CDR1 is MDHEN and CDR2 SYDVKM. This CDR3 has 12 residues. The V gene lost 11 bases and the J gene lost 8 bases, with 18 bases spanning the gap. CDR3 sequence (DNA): TGTGCCGGTTCCCGCCAAGGGGTCGGCTACACCTTC. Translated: CAGSRQGVGYTF.

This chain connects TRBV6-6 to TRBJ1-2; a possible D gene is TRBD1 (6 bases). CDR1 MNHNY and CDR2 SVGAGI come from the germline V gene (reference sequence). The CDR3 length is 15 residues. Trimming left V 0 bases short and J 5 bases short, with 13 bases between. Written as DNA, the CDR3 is TGTGCCAGCAGTTACTCGAAGACAGGCATATATGGCTACACCTTC. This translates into CASSYSKTGIYGYTF.

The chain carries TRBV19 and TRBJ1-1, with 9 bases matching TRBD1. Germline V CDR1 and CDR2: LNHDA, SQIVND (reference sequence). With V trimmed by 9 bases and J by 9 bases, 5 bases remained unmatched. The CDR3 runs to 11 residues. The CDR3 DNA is TGTGCCAGCAGGACAGGGGTTCAAGCTTTCTTT. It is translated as CASRTGVQAFF.

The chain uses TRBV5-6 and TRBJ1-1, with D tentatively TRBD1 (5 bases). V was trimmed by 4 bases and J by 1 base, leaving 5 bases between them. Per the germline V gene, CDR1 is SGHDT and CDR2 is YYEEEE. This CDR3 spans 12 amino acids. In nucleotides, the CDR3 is TGTGCCAGCAGCGGACAGAACACTGAAGCTTTCTTT. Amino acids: CASSGQNTEAFF.

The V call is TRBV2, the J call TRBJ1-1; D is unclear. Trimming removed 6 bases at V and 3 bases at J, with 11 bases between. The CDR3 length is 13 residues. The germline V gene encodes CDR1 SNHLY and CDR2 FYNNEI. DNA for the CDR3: TGTGCCAGCAGGCCAACGACATACACTGAAGCTTTCTTT. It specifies CASRPTTYTEAFF.

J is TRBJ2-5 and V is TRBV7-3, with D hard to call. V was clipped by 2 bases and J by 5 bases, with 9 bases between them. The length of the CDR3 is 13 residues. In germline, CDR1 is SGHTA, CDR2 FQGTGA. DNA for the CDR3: TGTGCCAGCAGCTTAGCCGAACGGGAGACCCAGTACTTC. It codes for CASSLAERETQYF.

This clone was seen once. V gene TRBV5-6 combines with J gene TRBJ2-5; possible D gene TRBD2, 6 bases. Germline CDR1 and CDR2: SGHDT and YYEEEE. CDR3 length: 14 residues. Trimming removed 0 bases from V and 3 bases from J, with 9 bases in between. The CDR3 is CASSLAGGEETQYF. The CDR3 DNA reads TGTGCCAGCAGCTTGGCCGGGGGTGAAGAGACCCAGTACTTC.

The CDR3 here is CATSEAGGGYEQYF. The CDR3 DNA reads TGTGCCACCAGTGAGGCAGGCGGGGGGTACGAGCAGTACTTC. The chain employs TRBV24-1 and TRBJ2-7; 8 positions match TRBD2. The trim removed 4 bases at V and 4 bases at J, leaving 5 bases unmatched. From germline, CDR1 is KGHDR and CDR2 SFDVKD. The CDR3 runs 14 residues.

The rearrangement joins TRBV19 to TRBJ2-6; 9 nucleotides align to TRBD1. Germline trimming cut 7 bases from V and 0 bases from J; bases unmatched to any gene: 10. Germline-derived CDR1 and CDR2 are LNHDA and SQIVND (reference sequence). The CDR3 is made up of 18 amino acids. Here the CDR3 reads CASTRTGALISGANVLTF. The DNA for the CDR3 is TGTGCCAGTACGAGGACAGGGGCGCTAATCTCTGGGGCCAACGTCCTGACTTTC. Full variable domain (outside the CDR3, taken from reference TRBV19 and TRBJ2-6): DGGITQSPKYLFRKEGQNVTLSCEQNLNHDAMYWYRQDPGQGLRLIYYSQIVNDFQKGDIAEGYSVSREKKESFPLTVTSAQKNPTAFYLCASTRTGALISGANVLTFGAGSRLTVL.

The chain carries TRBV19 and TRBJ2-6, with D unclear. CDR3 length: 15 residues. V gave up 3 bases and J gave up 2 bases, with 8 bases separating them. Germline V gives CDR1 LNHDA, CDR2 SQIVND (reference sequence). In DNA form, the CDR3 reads TGTGCCAGTAGTATTGTGCAGACTGGGGCCAACGTCCTGACTTTC. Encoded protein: CASSIVQTGANVLTF.

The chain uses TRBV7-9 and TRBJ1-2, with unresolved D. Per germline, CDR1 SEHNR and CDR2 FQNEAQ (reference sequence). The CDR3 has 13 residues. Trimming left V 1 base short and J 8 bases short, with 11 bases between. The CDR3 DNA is TGTGCCAGCAGCTTAGGAACAAGTCTGGGCTACACCTTC. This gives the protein CASSLGTSLGYTF. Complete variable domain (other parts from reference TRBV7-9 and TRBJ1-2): DTGVSQNPRHKITKRGQNVTFRCDPISEHNRLYWYRQTLGQGPEFLTYFQNEAQLEKSRLLSDRFSAERPKGSFSTLEIQRTEQGDSAMYLCASSLGTSLGYTFGSGTRLTVV.

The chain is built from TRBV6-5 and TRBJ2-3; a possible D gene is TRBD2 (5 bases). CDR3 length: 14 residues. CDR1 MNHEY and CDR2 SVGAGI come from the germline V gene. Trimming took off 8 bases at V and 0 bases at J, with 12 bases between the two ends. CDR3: CASRPGYSTDTQYF. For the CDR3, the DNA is TGTGCCAGCCGTCCGGGGTATAGCACAGATACGCAGTATTTT.

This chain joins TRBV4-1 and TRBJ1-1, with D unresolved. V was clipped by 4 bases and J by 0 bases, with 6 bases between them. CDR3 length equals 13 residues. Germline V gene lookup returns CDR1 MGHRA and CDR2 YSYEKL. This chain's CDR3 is CASSLSVNTEAFF. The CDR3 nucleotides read TGCGCCAGCAGCCTCAGCGTGAACACTGAAGCTTTCTTT.

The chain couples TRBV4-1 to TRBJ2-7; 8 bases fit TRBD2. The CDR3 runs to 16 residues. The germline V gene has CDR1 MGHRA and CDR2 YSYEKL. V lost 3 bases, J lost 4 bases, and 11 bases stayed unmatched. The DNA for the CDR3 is TGCGCCAGCAGCCAGGCGGGGGTAGCGGGGAAGTACGAGCAGTACTTC. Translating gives CASSQAGVAGKYEQYF.